What follows are 18 T cell receptor beta chains derived from one specimen sequenced in a study of blood T cell repertoires in COVID-19. The method was immunoSEQ multiplex PCR; TCRdb's version includes in-frame clones alone and lacks a portion of them. This sample carries about 210,000 clones, roughly 90% of them seen once, and the ten largest clones take about 8.1%. Sequenced: PBMCs or T cells enriched from blood (not recorded which). The receptors stem from a young woman who had recovered from COVID-19.

The table lists this clone with a count of one. The V gene is TRBV11-1, the J gene TRBJ2-5; a weak D match, TRBD1 (6 bases). The CDR3 length is 12 residues. V lost 6 bases to trimming and J lost 5 bases, with 10 bases between them. CDR1 and CDR2 from the germline V gene are SGHAT and FQDESV (reference sequence). DNA for the CDR3: TGTGCCAGCAGTCGGCAGGGGGAGACCCAGTACTTC. Translating it yields CASSRQGETQYF.

The chain is built from TRBV5-4 and TRBJ2-5; 7 positions match TRBD2. Germline CDR1 SGHNT, CDR2 YYREEE (reference sequence). The CDR3 contains 13 residues. After removal of 3 bases from V and 2 bases from J, the junction contained 1 base not matched to a gene. The CDR3 spells CASSWGGQETQYF. The CDR3 coding sequence is TGTGCCAGCAGCTGGGGGGGGCAAGAGACCCAGTACTTC.

The count of this clone is one. V and J are TRBV9 and TRBJ1-1; tentatively, D is TRBD1 (5 bases). Trimming took off 3 bases at V and 1 base at J, with 13 bases between the two ends. The length of the CDR3 is 15 residues. Germline V gives CDR1 SGDLS, CDR2 YYNGEE. The CDR3: CASSGQPTANTEAFF. The CDR3 nucleotides read TGTGCCAGCAGCGGCCAGCCGACAGCGAACACTGAAGCTTTCTTT. Complete variable domain (other parts from reference TRBV9 and TRBJ1-1): DSGVTQTPKHLITATGQRVTLRCSPRSGDLSVYWYQQSLDQGLQFLIQYYNGEERAKGNILERFSAQQFPDLHSELNLSSLELGDSALYFCASSGQPTANTEAFFGQGTRLTVV.

V gene TRBV21-1 combines with J gene TRBJ1-1. TRBV21-1 is a pseudogene segment. The CDR3 length is 15 residues. The CDR3 sequence is CASSNPRTGNTEAFF. In DNA form, the CDR3 reads TGTGCCAGCAGCAATCCACGCACCGGGAACACTGAAGCTTTCTTT.

This chain connects TRBV7-3 to TRBJ2-1; 10 nucleotides align to TRBD2. V shed 2 bases and J 8 bases; nucleotides not matched to a gene: 6. The CDR3 has 15 residues. Germline CDR1 is SGHTA and CDR2 is FQGTGA. CDR3 sequence: CASSLGGLASDEQFF. The CDR3 DNA is TGTGCCAGCAGCTTAGGGGGACTAGCGAGCGATGAGCAGTTCTTC.

The CDR3 region is CASSWDDRVGSEAFF. The CDR3, as DNA: TGCGCCAGCAGCTGGGACGACAGGGTGGGGAGTGAAGCTTTCTTT. The V gene is TRBV5-1, the J gene TRBJ1-1; 7 bases align to TRBD1. The CDR3 length is 15 residues. V trimming: 3 bases; J trimming: 7 bases; junction bases outside the gene matches: 12. The germline CDR1 and CDR2 sequences are SGHRS and YFSETQ.

The J gene is TRBJ1-2, the V gene TRBV28; D unclear. Germline CDR1 and CDR2: MDHEN and SYDVKM. Trimming cost V 4 bases and J 4 bases, with 13 bases left between them. This CDR3 spans 14 amino acids. The CDR3: CASSSLAASYGYTF. The CDR3 DNA reads TGTGCCAGCAGTTCCCTTGCAGCTAGCTATGGCTACACCTTC.

V and J are TRBV5-4 and TRBJ1-1, with unresolved D. Trimming left V 5 bases short and J 5 bases short, with 16 bases between. CDR1 is SGHNT and CDR2 is YYREEE in the germline V gene (reference sequence). This CDR3 is built from 14 residues. CDR3 loop: CASRPSPGGTEAFF. The CDR3 coding sequence is TGTGCCAGCAGGCCCTCACCGGGAGGGACTGAAGCTTTCTTT.

This clone appeared a few times. The J gene is TRBJ1-1, the V gene TRBV4-2; D is perhaps TRBD1 (6 bases). V was shortened by 1 base and J by 6 bases, with 18 bases between the two germline ends. The CDR3 runs 16 residues. Germline lookup yields CDR1 LGHNA and CDR2 YNFKEQ. The CDR3 region is CASSQGVTGPRAEAFF. The DNA of the CDR3 is TGTGCCAGCAGCCAAGGAGTCACAGGGCCGAGGGCTGAAGCTTTCTTT.

This rearrangement joins TRBV2 to TRBJ2-5; a possible D gene is TRBD2 (6 bases). Deletions cut 6 bases from V and 7 bases from J, with 9 bases between. Germline CDR1 is SNHLY and CDR2 is FYNNEI. This CDR3 is built from 11 residues. The CDR3 DNA sequence: TGTGCCAGCAGGGGGACTGCGACCCAGTACTTC. Its translation is CASRGTATQYF.

This chain links TRBV27 with TRBJ1-1; D is undetermined. Germline V gives CDR1 MNHEY, CDR2 SMNVEV (reference sequence). The V end lost 5 bases, the J end lost 3 bases, and 10 bases lay between the germline ends. This CDR3 contains 13 residues. The CDR3 DNA is TGTGCCAGCAGTCCGGGAGTGTACACTGAAGCTTTCTTT. It translates to CASSPGVYTEAFF.

In its sample, this clone was seen a few times. The genes are TRBV5-1 and TRBJ1-1; TRBD1 matches at 9 bases. With 5 bases clipped from V and 1 base from J, the junction kept 9 bases outside the gene matches. CDR1 and CDR2 from the germline V gene are SGHRS and YFSETQ. The CDR3 totals 16 residues. CDR3 amino acids: CASRPLQGAPNTEAFF. CDR3 coding DNA: TGCGCCAGCAGACCACTACAGGGGGCCCCGAACACTGAAGCTTTCTTT.

The J gene is TRBJ2-2, the V gene TRBV10-3; 12 bases line up with TRBD2. The CDR3 sequence is 16 residues long. J lost 6 bases, V lost 4 bases, and 6 bases had no gene match. CDR1 and CDR2 (germline): ENHRY, SYGVKD. CDR3: CAISGPGLAGPGELFF. CDR3 nucleotide sequence: TGTGCCATCAGTGGGCCGGGACTAGCGGGCCCCGGGGAGCTGTTTTTT.

V and J are TRBV7-3 and TRBJ2-5; 9 nucleotides align to TRBD2. This CDR3 contains 15 residues. Germline V gene sequence: CDR1 SGHTA, CDR2 FQGTGA. The J segment lost 3 bases and the V segment lost 1 base, leaving 3 bases of the junction unmatched. In DNA, the CDR3 is TGTGCCAGCAGCTTAAAAGCTAGCGGGAAAGAGACCCAGTACTTC. This gives the protein CASSLKASGKETQYF.

V usage is TRBV28 and J usage is TRBJ1-2, with TRBD1 identical over 12 bases. Germline lookup yields CDR1 MDHEN and CDR2 SYDVKM. CDR3 size: 15 residues. Trimming cost V 5 bases and J 6 bases; bases outside gene matches: 7. This CDR3 reads CASSDGTGGLNGYTF. The CDR3 DNA is TGTGCCAGCAGTGACGGGACAGGGGGCTTGAATGGCTACACCTTC.

This chain joins TRBV2 and TRBJ2-2; 7 nucleotides agree with TRBD1. CDR1 and CDR2 (germline): SNHLY, FYNNEI. V was clipped by 11 bases and J by 2 bases; unmatched bases: 11. The CDR3 runs to 15 residues. In nucleotides, the CDR3 is TGTGCCTCCAGGGGGTCCGACACCAACACCGGGGAGCTGTTTTTT. Translated: CASRGSDTNTGELFF.

The V gene is TRBV11-2, the J gene TRBJ1-1; 7 nucleotides match TRBD1. Germline loops: CDR1 SGHAT, CDR2 FQNNGV. CDR3 length: 14 amino acids. Trimming took 6 bases from V and 5 from J; bases not matched to a gene: 9. CDR3 protein: CASSRQGTGTEAFF. In DNA form, the CDR3 reads TGTGCCAGCAGTCGACAGGGAACGGGTACTGAAGCTTTCTTT. Together with reference TRBV11-2 and TRBJ1-1, the CDR3 gives the full variable domain: EAGVAQSPRYKIIEKRQSVAFWCNPISGHATLYWYQQILGQGPKLLIQFQNNGVVDDSQLPKDRFSAERLKGVDSTLKIQPAKLEDSAVYLCASSRQGTGTEAFFGQGTRLTVV.

The genes are TRBV28 and TRBJ2-7, with TRBD1 matching over 10 bases. After removal of 7 bases from V and 2 bases from J, the junction contained 5 bases not matched to a gene. The germline V gene has CDR1 MDHEN and CDR2 SYDVKM. There are 14 residues in the CDR3. CDR3 amino acids: CASNPGQGTYEQYF. CDR3 sequence (DNA): TGTGCCAGCAACCCGGGACAGGGGACCTACGAGCAGTACTTC.